This T cell receptor (beta chain) was captured in a study of blood T cell repertoires in COVID-19. Under the authors' procedure: Reference gene primers were amplified, and this amplification served to estimate nucleated cell counts. Sequencing was performed with immunoSEQ multiplex PCR; in TCRdb, only in-frame clones are kept and a portion is missing. The V and J calls and clone size were taken over from that table, and D and trimming were inferred from the DNA. This table holds 90,000 to 120,000 clones, roughly 69% found once. V trimming: 3 bases; J trimming: 9 bases; junction bases outside the gene matches: 6. This CDR3 contains 14 residues. Germline CDR1 is SGHTA and CDR2 is FQGNSA.

This clonotype was obtained from a man older than 75 with acute or convalescent COVID-19. J is TRBJ2-1 and V is TRBV7-2; 9 bases are shared with TRBD2. Specimen: peripheral blood. This CDR3 is CASSLGSGSTEQFF. The CDR3, as DNA: TGTGCCAGCAGCTTGGGTAGCGGGAGTACTGAGCAGTTCTTC.